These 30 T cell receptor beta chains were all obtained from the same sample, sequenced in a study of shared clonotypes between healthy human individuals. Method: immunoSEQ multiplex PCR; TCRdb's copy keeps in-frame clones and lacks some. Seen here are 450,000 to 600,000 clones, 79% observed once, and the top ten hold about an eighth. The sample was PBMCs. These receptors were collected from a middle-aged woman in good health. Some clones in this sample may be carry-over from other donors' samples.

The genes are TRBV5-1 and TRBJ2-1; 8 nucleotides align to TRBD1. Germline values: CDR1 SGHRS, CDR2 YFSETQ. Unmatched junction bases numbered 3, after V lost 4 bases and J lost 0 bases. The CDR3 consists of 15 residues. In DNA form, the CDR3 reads TGCGCCAGCAGCAACACAGGGGGCTCCTACAATGAGCAGTTCTTC. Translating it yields CASSNTGGSYNEQFF.

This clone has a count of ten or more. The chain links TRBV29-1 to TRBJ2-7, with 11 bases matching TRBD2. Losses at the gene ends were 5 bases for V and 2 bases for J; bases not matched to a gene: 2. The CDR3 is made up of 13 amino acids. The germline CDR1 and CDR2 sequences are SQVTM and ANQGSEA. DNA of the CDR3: TGCAGCGTTCAGACTAGCGGGGCCTACGAGCAGTACTTC. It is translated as CSVQTSGAYEQYF.

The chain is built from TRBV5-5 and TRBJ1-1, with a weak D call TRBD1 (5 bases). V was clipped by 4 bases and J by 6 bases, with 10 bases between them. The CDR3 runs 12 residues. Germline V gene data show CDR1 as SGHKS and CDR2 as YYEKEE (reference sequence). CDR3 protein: CASSGDSPEAFF. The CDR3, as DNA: TGTGCCAGCAGCGGTGACAGCCCTGAAGCTTTCTTT. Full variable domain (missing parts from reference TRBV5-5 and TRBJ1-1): DAGVTQSPTHLIKTRGQQVTLRCSPISGHKSVSWYQQVLGQGPQFIFQYYEKEERGRGNFPDRFSARQFPNYSSELNVNALLLGDSALYLCASSGDSPEAFFGQGTRLTVV.

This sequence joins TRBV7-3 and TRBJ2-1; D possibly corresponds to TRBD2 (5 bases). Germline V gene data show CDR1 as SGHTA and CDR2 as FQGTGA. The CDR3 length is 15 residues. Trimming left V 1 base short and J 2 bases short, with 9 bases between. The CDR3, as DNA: TGTGCCAGCAGCTTAAACGGGGAGCCCTACAATGAGCAGTTCTTC. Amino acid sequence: CASSLNGEPYNEQFF. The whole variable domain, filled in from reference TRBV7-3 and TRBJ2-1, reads GAGVSQTPSNKVTEKGKYVELRCDPISGHTALYWYRQSLGQGPEFLIYFQGTGAADDSGLPNDRFFAVRPEGSVSTLKIQRTERGDSAVYLCASSLNGEPYNEQFFGPGTRLTVL.

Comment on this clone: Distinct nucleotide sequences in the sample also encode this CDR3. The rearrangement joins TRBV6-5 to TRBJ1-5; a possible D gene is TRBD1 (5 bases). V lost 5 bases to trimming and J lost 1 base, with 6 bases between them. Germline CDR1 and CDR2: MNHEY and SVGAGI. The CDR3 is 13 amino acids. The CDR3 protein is CASSRTSNQPQHF. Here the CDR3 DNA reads TGTGCCAGCAGTAGGACAAGCAATCAGCCCCAGCATTTT.

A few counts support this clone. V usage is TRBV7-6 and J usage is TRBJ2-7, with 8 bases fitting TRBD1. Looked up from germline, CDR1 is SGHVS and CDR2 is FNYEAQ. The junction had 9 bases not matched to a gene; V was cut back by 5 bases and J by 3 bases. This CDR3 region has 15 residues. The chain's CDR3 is CASSILGQGNYEQYF. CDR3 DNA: TGTGCCAGCAGCATCCTCGGACAGGGAAACTACGAGCAGTACTTC.

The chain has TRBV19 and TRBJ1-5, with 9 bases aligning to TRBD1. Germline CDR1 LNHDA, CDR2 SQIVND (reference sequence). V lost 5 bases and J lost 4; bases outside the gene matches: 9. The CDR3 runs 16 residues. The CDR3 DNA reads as TGTGCCAGTAGTCCACTAATAGGACAGGGGAATCAGCCCCAGCATTTT. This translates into CASSPLIGQGNQPQHF.

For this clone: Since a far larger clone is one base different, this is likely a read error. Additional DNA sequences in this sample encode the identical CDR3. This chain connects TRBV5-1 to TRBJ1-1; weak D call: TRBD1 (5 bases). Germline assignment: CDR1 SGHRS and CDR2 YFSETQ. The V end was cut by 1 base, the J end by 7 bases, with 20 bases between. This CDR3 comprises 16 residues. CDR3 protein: CASSLWSMTGGGEAFF. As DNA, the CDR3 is TGCGCCAGCAGCTTGTGGTCTATGACCGGTGGGGGTGAAGCTTTCTTT. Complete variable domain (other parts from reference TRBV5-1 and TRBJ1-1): KAGVTQTPRYLIKTRGQQVTLSCSPISGHRSVSWYQQTPGQGLQFLFEYFSETQRNKGNFPGRFSGRQFSNSRSEMNVSTLELGDSALYLCASSLWSMTGGGEAFFGQGTRLTVV.

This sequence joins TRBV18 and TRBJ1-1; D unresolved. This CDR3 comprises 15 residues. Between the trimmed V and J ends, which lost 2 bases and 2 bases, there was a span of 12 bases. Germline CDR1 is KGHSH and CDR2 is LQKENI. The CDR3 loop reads CASSPVGRVNTEAFF. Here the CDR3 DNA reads TGTGCCAGCTCACCAGTGGGGAGGGTAAACACTGAAGCTTTCTTT.

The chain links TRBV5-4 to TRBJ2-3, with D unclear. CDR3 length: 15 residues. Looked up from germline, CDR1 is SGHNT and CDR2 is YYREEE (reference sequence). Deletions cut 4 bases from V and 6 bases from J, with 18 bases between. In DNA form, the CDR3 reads TGTGCCAGCAGCCCTTCCCCTGGCGTGGTGGATACGCAGTATTTT. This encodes CASSPSPGVVDTQYF.

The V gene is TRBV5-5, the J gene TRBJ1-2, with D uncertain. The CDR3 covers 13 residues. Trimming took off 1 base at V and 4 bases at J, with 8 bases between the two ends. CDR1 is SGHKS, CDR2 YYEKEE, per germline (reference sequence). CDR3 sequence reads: CASSLRIGYGYTF. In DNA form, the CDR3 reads TGTGCCAGCAGCTTGCGGATCGGCTATGGCTACACCTTC.

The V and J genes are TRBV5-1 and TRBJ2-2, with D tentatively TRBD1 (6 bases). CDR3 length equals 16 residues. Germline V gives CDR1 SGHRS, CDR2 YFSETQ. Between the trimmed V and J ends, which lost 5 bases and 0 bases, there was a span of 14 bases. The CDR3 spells CASSRLGATNTGELFF. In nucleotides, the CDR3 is TGCGCCAGCAGTCGCTTGGGGGCTACGAACACCGGGGAGCTGTTTTTT.

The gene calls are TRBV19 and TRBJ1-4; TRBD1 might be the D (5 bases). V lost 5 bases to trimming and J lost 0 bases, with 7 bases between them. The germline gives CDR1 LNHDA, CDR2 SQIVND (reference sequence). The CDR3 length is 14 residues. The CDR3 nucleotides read TGTGCCAGTAGTGGGACGGCAACTAATGAAAAACTGTTTTTT. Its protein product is CASSGTATNEKLFF. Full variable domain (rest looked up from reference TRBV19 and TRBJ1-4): DGGITQSPKYLFRKEGQNVTLSCEQNLNHDAMYWYRQDPGQGLRLIYYSQIVNDFQKGDIAEGYSVSREKKESFPLTVTSAQKNPTAFYLCASSGTATNEKLFFGSGTQLSVL.

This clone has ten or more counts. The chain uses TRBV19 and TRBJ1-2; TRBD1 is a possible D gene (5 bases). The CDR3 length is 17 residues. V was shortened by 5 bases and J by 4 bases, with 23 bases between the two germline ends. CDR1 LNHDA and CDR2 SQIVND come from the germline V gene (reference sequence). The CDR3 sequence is CASSGFAGTGGGYGYTF. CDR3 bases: TGTGCCAGTAGTGGATTTGCAGGGACCGGGGGTGGCTATGGCTACACCTTC.

CDR3 protein: CASSLSSGRNNEQFF. The CDR3 DNA sequence: TGTGCCAGCAGCTTATCTAGCGGAAGGAACAATGAGCAGTTCTTC. This chain joins TRBV7-3 and TRBJ2-1, with 7 bases aligning to TRBD2. After removal of 2 bases from V and 5 bases from J, the junction contained 6 bases not matched to a gene. In germline, CDR1 is SGHTA, CDR2 FQGTGA. The CDR3 loop spans 15 amino acids.

The CDR3 here is CAIRGDSSGNTIYF. The CDR3 coding sequence is TGTGCCATCAGGGGGGACAGCTCTGGAAACACCATATATTTT. The chain couples TRBV10-3 to TRBJ1-3, with 7 bases that match TRBD1. This CDR3 region has 14 residues. CDR1 is ENHRY and CDR2 is SYGVKD in the germline V gene. Trimming removed 6 bases from V and 0 bases from J; junction bases left unmatched: 2.

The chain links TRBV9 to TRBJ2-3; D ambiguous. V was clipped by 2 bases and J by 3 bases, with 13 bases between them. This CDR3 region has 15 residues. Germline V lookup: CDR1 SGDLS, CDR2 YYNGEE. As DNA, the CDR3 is TGTGCCAGCAGCGTCCTTGCACACCTTACAGATACGCAGTATTTT. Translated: CASSVLAHLTDTQYF.

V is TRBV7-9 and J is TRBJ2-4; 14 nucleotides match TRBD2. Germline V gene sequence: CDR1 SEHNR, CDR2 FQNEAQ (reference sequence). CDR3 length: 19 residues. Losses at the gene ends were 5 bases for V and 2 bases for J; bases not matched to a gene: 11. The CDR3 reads CASSHPLGLAGGPKNIQYF. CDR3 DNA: TGTGCCAGCAGCCACCCTCTCGGACTAGCGGGAGGACCCAAAAACATTCAGTACTTC.

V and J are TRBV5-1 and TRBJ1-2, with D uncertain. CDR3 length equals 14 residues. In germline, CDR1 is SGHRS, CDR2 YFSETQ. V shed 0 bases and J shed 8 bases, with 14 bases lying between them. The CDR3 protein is CASSLAAGSGGYTF. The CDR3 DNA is TGCGCCAGCAGCTTGGCCGCAGGTTCGGGGGGCTACACCTTC.

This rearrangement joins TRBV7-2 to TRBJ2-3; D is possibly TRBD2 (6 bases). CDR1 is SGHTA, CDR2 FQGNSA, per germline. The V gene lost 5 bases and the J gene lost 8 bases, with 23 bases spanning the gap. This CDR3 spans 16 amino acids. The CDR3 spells CASSPQVAGTTGTQYF. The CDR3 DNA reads TGTGCCAGCAGCCCCCAGGTTGCGGGAACCACGGGTACGCAGTATTTT.

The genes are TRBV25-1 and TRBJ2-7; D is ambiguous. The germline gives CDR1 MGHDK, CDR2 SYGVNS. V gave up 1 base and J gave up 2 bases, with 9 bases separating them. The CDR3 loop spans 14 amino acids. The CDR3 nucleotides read TGTGCCAGCAGTGAATTAGACAAGACCTACGAGCAGTACTTC. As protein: CASSELDKTYEQYF.

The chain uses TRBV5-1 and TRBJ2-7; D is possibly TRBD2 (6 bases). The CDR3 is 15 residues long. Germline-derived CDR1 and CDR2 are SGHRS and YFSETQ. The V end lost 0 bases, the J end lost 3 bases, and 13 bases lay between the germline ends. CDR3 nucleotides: TGCGCCAGCAGCTTGGGAGCGGGTAGGGACTACGAGCAGTACTTC. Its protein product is CASSLGAGRDYEQYF.

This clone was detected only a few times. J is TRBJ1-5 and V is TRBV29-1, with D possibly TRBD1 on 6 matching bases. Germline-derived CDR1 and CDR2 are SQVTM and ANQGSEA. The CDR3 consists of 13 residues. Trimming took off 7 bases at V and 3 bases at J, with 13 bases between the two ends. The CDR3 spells CSASDRNNQPQHF. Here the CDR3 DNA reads TGCAGCGCATCGGACAGAAACAATCAGCCCCAGCATTTT.

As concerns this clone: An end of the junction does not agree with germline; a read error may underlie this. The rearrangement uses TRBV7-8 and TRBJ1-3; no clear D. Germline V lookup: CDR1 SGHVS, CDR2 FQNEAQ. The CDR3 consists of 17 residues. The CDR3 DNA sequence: TGTGCCAGCAGCTTATTTGGGGTGGGGTTCTCTGAAAACACCATATATTTT. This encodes CASSLFGVGFSENTIYF.

The CDR3 here is CASKGPGGYGELFF. For the CDR3, the DNA is TGCGCCAGCAAAGGACCGGGGGGCTACGGGGAGCTGTTTTTT. The chain has TRBV5-1 and TRBJ2-2; D might be TRBD2 (7 bases). The CDR3 is made up of 14 amino acids. V was pared by 6 bases and J by 7 bases, with 16 bases between. Germline values: CDR1 SGHRS, CDR2 YFSETQ.

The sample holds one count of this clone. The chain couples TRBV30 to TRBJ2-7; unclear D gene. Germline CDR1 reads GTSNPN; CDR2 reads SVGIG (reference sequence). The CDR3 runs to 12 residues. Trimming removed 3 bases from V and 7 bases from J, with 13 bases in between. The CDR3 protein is CAWSVFGDEQYF. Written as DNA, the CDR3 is TGTGCCTGGAGCGTATTTGGGGATGAGCAGTACTTC. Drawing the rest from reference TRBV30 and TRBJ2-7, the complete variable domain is SQTIHQWPATLVQPVGSPLSLECTVEGTSNPNLYWYRQAAGRGLQLLFYSVGIGQISSEVPQNLSASRPQDRQFILSSKKLLLSDSGFYLCAWSVFGDEQYFGPGTRLTVT.

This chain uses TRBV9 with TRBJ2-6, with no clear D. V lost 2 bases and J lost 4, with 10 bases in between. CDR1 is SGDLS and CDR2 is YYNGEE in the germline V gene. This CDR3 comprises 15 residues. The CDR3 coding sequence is TGTGCCAGCAGCGTGACGCCCGACGGGGCCAACGTCCTGACTTTC. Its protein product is CASSVTPDGANVLTF.

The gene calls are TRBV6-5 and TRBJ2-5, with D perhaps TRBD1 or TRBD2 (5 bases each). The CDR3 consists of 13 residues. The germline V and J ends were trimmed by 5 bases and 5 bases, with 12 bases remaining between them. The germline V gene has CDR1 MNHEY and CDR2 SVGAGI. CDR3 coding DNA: TGTGCCAGCAGTACGGGGCGGAGGGAGACCCAGTACTTC. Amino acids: CASSTGRRETQYF.

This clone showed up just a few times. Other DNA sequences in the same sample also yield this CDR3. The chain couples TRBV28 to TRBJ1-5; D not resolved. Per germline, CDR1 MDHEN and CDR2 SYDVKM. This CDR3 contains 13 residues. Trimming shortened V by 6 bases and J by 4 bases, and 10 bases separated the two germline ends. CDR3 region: CASSRTVNQPQHF. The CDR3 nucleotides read TGTGCCAGCAGCCGGACGGTAAATCAGCCCCAGCATTTT.

CDR3 loop: CASSLVVAGSKNIQYF. CDR3 in DNA: TGCGCCAGCAGCTTGGTGGTAGCGGGTTCTAAAAACATTCAGTACTTC. The genes are TRBV5-1 and TRBJ2-4; 7 nucleotides agree with TRBD2. V trimming: 0 bases; J trimming: 4 bases; junction bases outside the gene matches: 7. This CDR3 contains 16 residues. Germline V CDR1 and CDR2: SGHRS, YFSETQ.